This T cell receptor beta chain comes out of a study of blood T cell repertoires in COVID-19. As for the study in general: The origin of the acute and convalescent COVID-19 samples was the United States, Italy and Spain.

The authors' processing: Amplification of reference gene primers provided the estimated nucleated cell counts. The repertoire was sequenced with immunoSEQ multiplex PCR; TCRdb's copy has only in-frame clones and lacks some. V, J and clone size derive from that table, while D and trimming were established from the DNA sequence. The repertoire includes more than 250,000 clones, about nine tenths of them detected once, and 1% sits in the top ten. This clone was counted once. The CDR3 totals 15 residues. Between the trimmed V and J ends, which lost 7 bases and 5 bases, there was a span of 21 bases. Per germline, CDR1 MNHEY and CDR2 SVGAGI.

The chain is built from TRBV6-5 and TRBJ2-7; D not resolved. This clonotype was sampled from a man aged 50-60 years with active or convalescent COVID-19. Material for sequencing was peripheral blood. This chain's CDR3 is CASTPLQVRSDEQYF. The CDR3 coding sequence is TGTGCCAGCACCCCCCTGCAGGTGAGATCAGACGAGCAGTACTTC.